Listed below are T cell receptor beta chains from one sample, sequenced in a study of shared clonotypes between healthy human individuals. The data were produced by immunoSEQ multiplex PCR, yet TCRdb's version contains in-frame clones alone and is incomplete. The sample includes roughly 2.2 million clones, 90% to 95% of them seen just once. What was sequenced was naive CD4+ T cells from PBMCs. The receptors were gathered from a man between 18 and 35 years old in good health. Some clones in this sample may be carry-over from other donors' samples. Both conserved end residues are part of each CDR3. A D gene is named only where the DNA matches it firmly. A row's size may be missing; if present it is once, few, many or a size class.

cdr3_length	v_call	j_call	clone_size	d_call	cdr3_nt	cdr3_aa
15	TRBV6-6	TRBJ2-1	.	TRBD2	TGTGCCAGCAGTTACGGACTAGTTTCCACCAATGAGCAGTTCTTC	CASSYGLVSTNEQFF
15	TRBV29-1	TRBJ2-3	.	TRBD2	TGCAGCGTGGACCGACTAGCGTCAGAGGGAGATACGCAGTATTTT	CSVDRLASEGDTQYF
13	TRBV27	TRBJ2-7	.	.	TGTGCCAGCAGTTTCTCAGGGGTCCACGAGCAGTACTTC	CASSFSGVHEQYF
15	TRBV5-4	TRBJ1-1	.	.	TGTGCCAGCAGCCGGGGGGGGGCTCTGGACACTGAAGCTTTCTTT	CASSRGGALDTEAFF
15	TRBV7-8	TRBJ2-1	.	.	TGTGCCAGCAGCAGGGACCGCAGCTCCTACAATGAGCAGTTCTTC	CASSRDRSSYNEQFF
13	TRBV5-1	TRBJ2-5	.	.	TGCGCCAGCAGCTCAGGTCGGGCGGAGACCCAGTACTTC	CASSSGRAETQYF
16	TRBV28	TRBJ2-5	.	.	TGTGCCAGCAGGACTCAACAGGGTTCGAAGCGAGAGACCCAGTACTTC	CASRTQQGSKRETQYF
15	TRBV7-9	TRBJ1-3	.	.	TGTGCCAGCAGCTTAGCCTTGGGGACCGGAAACACCATATATTTT	CASSLALGTGNTIYF
15	TRBV11-3	TRBJ2-1	.	.	TGTGCCAGCAGCTTCAGGCAGGTATCCTACAATGAGCAGTTCTTC	CASSFRQVSYNEQFF
14	TRBV7-3	TRBJ2-3	.	.	TGTGCCAGCAGCCTCAGTCCGGGCACAGATACGCAGTATTTT	CASSLSPGTDTQYF
14	TRBV6-1	TRBJ1-5	.	.	TGTGCCAGCAATCTCCGGGACTTCAATCAGCCCCAGCATTTT	CASNLRDFNQPQHF
14	TRBV7-2	TRBJ1-5	.	.	TGTGCCAGCAGCTTAACTAGGGTCGAGCAGCCCCAGCATTTT	CASSLTRVEQPQHF
18	TRBV5-1	TRBJ2-1	.	TRBD2	TGCGCCAGCAGTCCCGGACTAGCGGGAGACCGCCCCCCAAATGAGCAGTTCTTC	CASSPGLAGDRPPNEQFF
14	TRBV28	TRBJ1-4	.	.	TGTGCCAGCCGAGGACAGCCTGGAGGGGAAAAACTGTTTTTT	CASRGQPGGEKLFF
15	TRBV28	TRBJ1-3	once	TRBD1	TGTGCCAGCAGCTCCGGACAGGGGACTGGAAACACCATATATTTT	CASSSGQGTGNTIYF
13	TRBV29-1	TRBJ2-1	.	.	TGCAGCGTTGAATACTACAGAAACAATGAGCAGTTCTTC	CSVEYYRNNEQFF
16	TRBV5-4	TRBJ2-1	.	TRBD2	TGTGCCAGCAGCCCGGGAGGGGCCGCCGAATACAATGAGCAGTTCTTC	CASSPGGAAEYNEQFF
16	TRBV6-6	TRBJ1-3	.	TRBD1	TGTGCCAGCAGTTATGGGACAGGTCGGTCTGGAAACACCATATATTTT	CASSYGTGRSGNTIYF
16	TRBV10-3	TRBJ1-4	once	TRBD1	TGTGCCATCAGTGAGTCGAAAGGGACAGGAGGGGAAAAACTGTTTTTT	CAISESKGTGGEKLFF
11	TRBV15	TRBJ1-4	.	.	TGTGCCACCAGAGGGTTAGAAAAACTGTTTTTT	CATRGLEKLFF
15	TRBV28	TRBJ2-7	.	TRBD1	TGTGCCAGCAGTTTAGGGGGACAGGGGCCCTACGAGCAGTACTTC	CASSLGGQGPYEQYF
12	TRBV6-6	TRBJ1-2	.	.	TGTGCCAGCAGTACGAGGGACGCTGGCTACACCTTC	CASSTRDAGYTF
15	TRBV9	TRBJ2-3	.	.	TGTGCCAGCAGCGTAGACGAGGTTTTGCCAGATACGCAGTATTTT	CASSVDEVLPDTQYF
15	TRBV30	TRBJ1-6	.	TRBD1	TGTGCCTGGAGTGGGGTGGGACAGGGAAATTCACCCCTCCACTTT	CAWSGVGQGNSPLHF
13	TRBV27	TRBJ1-1	once	.	TGTGCCAGCAGTTTAAAAGAAGGGTGGGAAGCTTTCTTT	CASSLKEGWEAFF
15	TRBV9	TRBJ2-1	.	TRBD2	TGTGCCAGCAGCGAGAGACTAGCGGCCTACAATGAGCAGTTCTTC	CASSERLAAYNEQFF
16	TRBV6-5	TRBJ2-3	.	.	TGTGCCAGCAGTTACTCGGGGAGCGGACTCACAGATACGCAGTATTTT	CASSYSGSGLTDTQYF
15	TRBV6-5	TRBJ1-6	.	TRBD1	TGTGCCAGCAGACCCGGGACAGGCGGCAATTCACCCCTCCACTTT	CASRPGTGGNSPLHF
14	TRBV5-6	TRBJ2-7	.	.	TGTGCCAGCAGCTTCGAGACTGGCTCCTACGAGCAGTACTTC	CASSFETGSYEQYF
12	TRBV11-2	TRBJ1-1	.	.	TGTGCCAGCAGCTTATGGACCCCTGAAGCTTTCTTT	CASSLWTPEAFF
16	TRBV10-3	TRBJ2-2	.	.	TGTGCCATCAGTCCGGTGAAGGTTTCGAACACCGGGGAGCTGTTTTTT	CAISPVKVSNTGELFF
15	TRBV29-1	TRBJ2-1	.	TRBD1	TGCAGCGTTGGAAAAGACAGGGTGATCTACAATGAGCAGTTCTTC	CSVGKDRVIYNEQFF
15	TRBV5-1	TRBJ2-2	once	.	TGCGCCAGCAGCCTCATAGGTGGGGAAAGCGTAGAGCTGTTTTTT	CASSLIGGESVELFF
18	TRBV2	TRBJ2-6	.	TRBD1	TGTGCCAGCAGGCCGGGACAGGGGGCCTTTTCTGGGGCCAACGTCCTGACTTTC	CASRPGQGAFSGANVLTF
13	TRBV5-4	TRBJ2-5	.	.	TGTGCCAGCAGGGCAGGGAATTATGAGACCCAGTACTTC	CASRAGNYETQYF
14	TRBV18	TRBJ2-3	once	.	TGTGCCAGCTCACCTGACCGGGGCACAGATACGCAGTATTTT	CASSPDRGTDTQYF
15	TRBV18	TRBJ2-1	.	TRBD1	TGTGCCAGCTCCGTACAGGGGGCTTCCTACAATGAGCAGTTCTTC	CASSVQGASYNEQFF
13	TRBV5-1	TRBJ1-1	.	.	TGCGCCAGCAGCTTGGAAGAGAACACTGAAGCTTTCTTT	CASSLEENTEAFF
14	TRBV5-1	TRBJ2-1	.	.	TGCGCCAGCAGCCGACAAATAACGTACAATGAGCAGTTCTTC	CASSRQITYNEQFF
14	TRBV7-2	TRBJ1-3	.	.	TGTGCCAGCAGCCGTGACCCATCTGGAAACACCATATATTTT	CASSRDPSGNTIYF
12	TRBV12-5	TRBJ2-3	.	.	TGTGCTAGTGGTTTCGGGACAGATACGCAGTATTTT	CASGFGTDTQYF
15	TRBV5-4	TRBJ2-2	.	TRBD1	TGTGCCAGCAGGCCGACAGGGGGCGACACCGGGGAGCTGTTTTTT	CASRPTGGDTGELFF
15	TRBV5-1	TRBJ2-5	.	TRBD2	TGCGCCAGCAGCTTGGCGGGACTAGCGGGGGAGACCCAGTACTTC	CASSLAGLAGETQYF
17	TRBV2	TRBJ2-7	.	TRBD2	TGTGCCAGCAGTGAAGATCTCTACGGGACTAGCGGTTTCGGGCAGTACTTC	CASSEDLYGTSGFGQYF